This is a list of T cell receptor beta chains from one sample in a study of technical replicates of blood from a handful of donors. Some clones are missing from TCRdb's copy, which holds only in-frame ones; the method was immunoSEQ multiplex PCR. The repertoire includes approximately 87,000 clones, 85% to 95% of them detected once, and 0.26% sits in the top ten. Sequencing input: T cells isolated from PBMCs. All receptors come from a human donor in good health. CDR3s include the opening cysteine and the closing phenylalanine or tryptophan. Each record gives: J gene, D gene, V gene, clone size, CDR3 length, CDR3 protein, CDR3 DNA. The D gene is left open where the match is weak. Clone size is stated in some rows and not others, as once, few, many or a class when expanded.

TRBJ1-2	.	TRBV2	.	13	CASSVRQLYGYTF	TGTGCCAGCAGTGTAAGACAGCTCTATGGCTACACCTTC
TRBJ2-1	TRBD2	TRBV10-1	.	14	CASSVAGVVNEQFF	TGCGCCAGCAGTGTAGCGGGAGTTGTGAATGAGCAGTTCTTC
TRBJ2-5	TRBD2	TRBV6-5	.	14	CASSRGLGQETQYF	TGTGCCAGCAGTAGGGGACTAGGACAAGAGACCCAGTACTTC
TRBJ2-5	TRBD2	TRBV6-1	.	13	CASSEGREETQYF	TGTGCCAGCAGTGAGGGGAGGGAAGAGACCCAGTACTTC
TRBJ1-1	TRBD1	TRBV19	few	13	CASTLGTVTEAFF	TGTGCCAGTACCTTGGGGACAGTCACTGAAGCTTTCTTT
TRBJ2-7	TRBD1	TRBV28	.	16	CASTTDTGARAYEQYF	TGTGCCAGCACCACCGATACAGGGGCACGGGCCTACGAGCAGTACTTC
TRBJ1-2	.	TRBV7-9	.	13	CASSLSLVHGYTF	TGTGCCAGCAGCCTAAGCTTGGTGCATGGCTACACCTTC
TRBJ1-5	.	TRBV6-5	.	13	CASRETGNQPQHF	TGTGCCAGCAGAGAGACAGGCAATCAGCCCCAGCATTTT
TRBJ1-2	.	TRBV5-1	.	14	CASSESTASGGYTF	TGCGCCAGCAGCGAATCGACAGCCTCAGGGGGCTACACCTTC
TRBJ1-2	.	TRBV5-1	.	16	CASSPLYDTVYLGYTF	TGCGCCAGCAGCCCCCTCTACGACACCGTCTATCTAGGCTACACCTTC
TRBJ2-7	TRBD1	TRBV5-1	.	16	CASSLDTGGLTYEQYF	TGCGCCAGCAGCCTGGACACAGGGGGATTAACCTACGAGCAGTACTTC
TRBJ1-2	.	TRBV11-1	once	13	CASTEGANYGYTF	TGTGCCAGCACGGAGGGAGCTAACTATGGCTACACCTTC
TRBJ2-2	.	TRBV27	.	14	CASKIFANTGELFF	TGTGCCAGCAAAATCTTCGCGAACACCGGGGAGCTGTTTTTT
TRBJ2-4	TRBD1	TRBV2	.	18	CASTFEDRVGLAKNIQYF	TGTGCCAGCACATTCGAGGACAGGGTAGGGCTAGCCAAAAACATTCAGTACTTC
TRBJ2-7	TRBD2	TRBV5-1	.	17	CASSLDGTSGQSYEQYF	TGCGCCAGCAGCTTGGATGGGACTAGCGGACAGTCCTACGAGCAGTACTTC
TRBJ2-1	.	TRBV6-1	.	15	CASSVGTIFVNEQFF	TGTGCCAGCAGTGTGGGGACAATCTTCGTTAATGAGCAGTTCTTC
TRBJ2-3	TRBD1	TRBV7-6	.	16	CASSTNRDGTADTQYF	TGTGCCAGCAGCACAAATCGTGACGGGACAGCAGATACGCAGTATTTT
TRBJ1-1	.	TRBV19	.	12	CASSRVNTEAFF	TGTGCCAGTAGTCGGGTGAACACTGAAGCTTTCTTT
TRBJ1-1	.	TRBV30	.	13	CAWSMSVNTEAFF	TGTGCCTGGAGTATGAGCGTAAACACTGAAGCTTTCTTT
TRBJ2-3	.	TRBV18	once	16	CASSPPAAYYTDTQYF	TGTGCCAGCTCACCCCCAGCAGCTTACTACACAGATACGCAGTATTTT
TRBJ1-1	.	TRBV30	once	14	CAWTTVGGRFEAFF	TGTGCCTGGACTACAGTGGGTGGGCGTTTTGAAGCTTTCTTT
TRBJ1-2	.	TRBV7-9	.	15	CASSLSGSANYGYTF	TGTGCCAGCAGCTTGTCAGGGTCGGCTAACTATGGCTACACCTTC
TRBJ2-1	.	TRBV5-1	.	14	CASRPPDRDNEQFF	TGCGCCAGCCGTCCCCCGGACAGAGACAATGAGCAGTTCTTC
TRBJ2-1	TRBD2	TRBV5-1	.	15	CASSPLERGIHEQFF	TGCGCCAGCAGTCCTCTGGAGCGGGGTATCCATGAGCAGTTCTTC
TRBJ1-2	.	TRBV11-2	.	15	CASSLDLLGGRGYTF	TGTGCCAGCAGCTTAGATCTATTGGGGGGTCGAGGCTACACCTTC
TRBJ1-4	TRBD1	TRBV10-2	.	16	CASSPDRVWTNEKLFF	TGCGCCAGCAGCCCCGACAGGGTCTGGACTAATGAAAAACTGTTTTTT
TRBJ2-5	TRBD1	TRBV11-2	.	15	CASSFNGQGRETQYF	TGTGCCAGCAGCTTCAACGGACAGGGGAGGGAGACCCAGTACTTC
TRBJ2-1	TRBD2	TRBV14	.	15	CASSPRLATYNEQFF	TGTGCCAGCAGCCCCCGACTAGCTACCTACAATGAGCAGTTCTTC
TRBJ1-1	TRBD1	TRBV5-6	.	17	CASSPTRGGQGGGEAFF	TGTGCCAGCAGCCCGACGAGGGGGGGACAGGGGGGCGGTGAAGCTTTCTTT
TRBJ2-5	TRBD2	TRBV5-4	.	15	CASRPAGTSMETQYF	TGTGCCAGCAGGCCGGCCGGGACTAGCATGGAGACCCAGTACTTC
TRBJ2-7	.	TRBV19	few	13	CASSIFLSSEQYF	TGTGCCAGTAGTATTTTCCTCAGTTCCGAGCAGTACTTC
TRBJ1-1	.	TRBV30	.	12	CAWTRGEPEAFF	TGTGCCTGGACCAGGGGAGAACCTGAAGCTTTCTTT
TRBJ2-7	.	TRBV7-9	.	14	CASISDTVSDEQYF	TGTGCCAGCATCTCGGACACGGTAAGCGACGAGCAGTACTTC
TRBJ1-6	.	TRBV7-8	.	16	CASNDPNSLYGSPLHF	TGTGCCAGCAACGATCCCAACAGCCTATACGGCTCACCCCTCCACTTT
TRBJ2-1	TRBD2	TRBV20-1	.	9	CSVGGRQFF	TGCAGTGTTGGCGGGAGGCAGTTCTTC
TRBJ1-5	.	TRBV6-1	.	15	CASRPFRGSNQPQHF	TGTGCCAGCAGACCCTTTCGGGGTAGCAATCAGCCCCAGCATTTT
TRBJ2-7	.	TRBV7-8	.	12	CASSLGQYEQYF	TGTGCCAGCAGCTTAGGACAGTACGAGCAGTACTTC
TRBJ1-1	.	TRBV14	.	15	CASSQVAGFRTEAFF	TGTGCCAGCAGCCAAGTTGCAGGGTTTCGAACTGAAGCTTTCTTT
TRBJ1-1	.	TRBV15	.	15	CATSRDRSAGTEAFF	TGTGCCACCAGCAGAGATCGTTCGGCGGGGACTGAAGCTTTCTTT
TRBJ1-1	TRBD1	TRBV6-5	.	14	CASSGPKTGNEAFF	TGTGCCAGCAGTGGCCCAAAGACAGGGAATGAAGCTTTCTTT
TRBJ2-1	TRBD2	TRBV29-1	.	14	CSVEASGGRDEQFF	TGCAGCGTTGAAGCTAGCGGGGGGCGGGATGAGCAGTTCTTC
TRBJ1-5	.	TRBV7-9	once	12	CASSLVGQPQHF	TGTGCCAGCAGCTTAGTCGGTCAGCCCCAGCATTTT
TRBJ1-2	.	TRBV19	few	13	CASSPTANYGYTF	TGTGCCAGTAGTCCGACAGCAAACTATGGCTACACCTTC
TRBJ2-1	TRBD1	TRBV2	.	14	CASSGDRGVGEQFF	TGTGCCAGCAGCGGGGACAGGGGAGTCGGTGAGCAGTTCTTC
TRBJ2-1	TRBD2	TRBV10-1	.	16	CASRAGKLGGNNEQFF	TGCGCCAGCAGAGCGGGAAAACTGGGCGGGAACAATGAGCAGTTCTTC
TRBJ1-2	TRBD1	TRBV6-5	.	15	CASSPNLDRGTGYTF	TGTGCCAGCAGCCCTAACTTGGACAGGGGTACGGGCTACACCTTC
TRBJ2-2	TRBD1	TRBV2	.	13	CASGTGGTGELFF	TGTGCCAGCGGGACAGGGGGCACCGGGGAGCTGTTTTTT
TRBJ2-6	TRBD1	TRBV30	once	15	CAWSGQGSGANVLTF	TGTGCCTGGAGTGGACAGGGCTCCGGGGCCAACGTCCTGACTTTC
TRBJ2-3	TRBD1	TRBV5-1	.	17	CASSLEQGVSSTDTQYF	TGCGCCAGCAGCTTAGAACAGGGGGTGTCTAGCACAGATACGCAGTATTTT
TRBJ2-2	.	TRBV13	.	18	CASSLSPHDRLNTGELFF	TGTGCCAGCAGCTTAAGTCCCCACGACAGGCTTAACACCGGGGAGCTGTTTTTT
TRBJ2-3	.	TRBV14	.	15	CASSPTGTSTDTQYF	TGTGCCAGCAGCCCGACTGGGACTAGCACAGATACGCAGTATTTT